This entry lists 25 T cell receptor beta chains sequenced from one sample in a study of T cell repertoires in ileal Crohn's disease. Clones were sequenced by immunoSEQ multiplex PCR, and TCRdb holds only the in-frame ones, with some missing. The sample holds over 5,000 clones, roughly four fifths seen once. Sequenced sample: ileal tissue. The receptors come from an adult with Crohn's disease.

The count of this clone is one. This chain connects TRBV18 to TRBJ2-1; 7 nucleotides align to TRBD1. The CDR3 is 15 amino acids. Unmatched junction bases numbered 9, after V lost 0 bases and J lost 10 bases. The germline V gene encodes CDR1 KGHSH and CDR2 LQKENI. This CDR3 is CASSPPTTGPREQFF. The CDR3 DNA sequence: TGTGCCAGCTCACCACCCACGACAGGGCCCAGGGAGCAGTTCTTC.

The chain recombines TRBV5-1 with TRBJ2-1; 12 bases agree with TRBD2. CDR3 size: 14 residues. Losses at the gene ends were 2 bases for V and 15 bases for J; bases not matched to a gene: 9. In germline, CDR1 is SGHRS, CDR2 YFSETQ. CDR3 sequence (DNA): TGCGCCAGCAGCTTCTGGACTAGCGGGGCTTCTTGGTTCTTC. Translating it yields CASSFWTSGASWFF.

This chain uses TRBV6-6 with TRBJ2-3; D is possibly TRBD2 (5 bases). CDR3 length: 14 residues. Germline V gene data show CDR1 as MNHNY and CDR2 as SVGAGI (reference sequence). V was trimmed by 6 bases and J by 2 bases, leaving 12 bases between them. CDR3 sequence reads: CASREETSTDTQYF. The CDR3 region has the DNA TGTGCCAGCAGGGAGGAAACTTCCACAGATACGCAGTATTTT.

The chain has TRBV5-6 and TRBJ1-2; TRBD1 is a possible D gene (5 bases). Germline CDR1 is SGHDT and CDR2 is YYEEEE. The CDR3 runs 13 residues. The ends were cut back, 3 bases at V and 4 bases at J, with 10 bases in the middle. The CDR3 DNA is TGTGCCAGCAGCTATCAGGGTCTCTATGGCTACACCTTC. This sequence encodes CASSYQGLYGYTF.

The V and J genes are TRBV6-5 and TRBJ2-3, with 7 bases lining up with TRBD1. Losses at the gene ends were 2 bases for V and 8 bases for J; bases not matched to a gene: 4. The CDR3 extends over 13 amino acids. The germline V gene encodes CDR1 MNHEY and CDR2 SVGAGI. The CDR3 protein is CASSYEGASTQYF. CDR3 DNA sequence: TGTGCCAGCAGTTACGAGGGGGCGAGTACGCAGTATTTT.

This clone was counted only a few times. V gene TRBV5-1 combines with J gene TRBJ2-5, with 7 bases matching TRBD2. Germline-derived CDR1 and CDR2 are SGHRS and YFSETQ. The CDR3 is 14 amino acids. V shed 4 bases and J 0 bases; nucleotides not matched to a gene: 3. The CDR3 loop reads CASSHGGNQETQYF. Written as DNA, the CDR3 is TGCGCCAGCAGCCACGGGGGGAACCAAGAGACCCAGTACTTC. The entire variable domain, with the rest obtained from reference TRBV5-1 and TRBJ2-5, is as follows: KAGVTQTPRYLIKTRGQQVTLSCSPISGHRSVSWYQQTPGQGLQFLFEYFSETQRNKGNFPGRFSGRQFSNSRSEMNVSTLELGDSALYLCASSHGGNQETQYFGPGTRLLVL.

This sequence joins TRBV19 and TRBJ1-5; 10 bases are a match to TRBD1. V was clipped by 6 bases and J by 0 bases; unmatched bases: 8. This CDR3 has 17 residues. Germline CDR1 LNHDA, CDR2 SQIVND (reference sequence). CDR3 DNA sequence: TGTGCCAGTAGATTGACAGGGGGCGCTTATAGCAATCAGCCCCAGCATTTT. Encoded protein: CASRLTGGAYSNQPQHF.

The chain recombines TRBV9 with TRBJ1-1; no definite D call. Germline V gene lookup returns CDR1 SGDLS and CDR2 YYNGEE. The CDR3 has 15 residues. Trimming took off 5 bases at V and 1 base at J, with 15 bases between the two ends. The CDR3 DNA sequence: TGTGCCAGCAGTGGTCGGCGGGAGGGGAACACTGAAGCTTTCTTT. Protein sequence: CASSGRREGNTEAFF.

The chain combines TRBV28 with TRBJ1-2; TRBD1 might be the D (6 bases). Germline CDR1 reads MDHEN; CDR2 reads SYDVKM. The CDR3 contains 11 residues. The V end was cut by 11 bases, the J end by 8 bases, with 15 bases between. The CDR3 DNA follows: TGTGCCGGGCGGGGGGGCCGGGGCTACACCTTC. Translating it yields CAGRGGRGYTF.

The gene calls are TRBV18 and TRBJ1-5; TRBD1 agrees at 8 bases. The V gene's germline CDR1 is KGHSH and CDR2 LQKENI. V shed 5 bases, J shed 4 bases, and the junction held 7 bases outside the gene matches. The CDR3 loop spans 15 amino acids. CDR3 sequence: CASSSDRGLNQPQHF. The CDR3 region has the DNA TGTGCCAGCTCATCCGACAGGGGTCTGAATCAGCCCCAGCATTTT.

The chain links TRBV18 to TRBJ1-1; D is ambiguous. This CDR3 spans 18 amino acids. Trimming left V 1 base short and J 0 bases short, with 18 bases between. Germline V lookup: CDR1 KGHSH, CDR2 LQKENI. The CDR3, as DNA: TGTGCCAGCTCACCACGCTCGCGGGGAGCCCTGCTGAACACTGAAGCTTTCTTT. Translation: CASSPRSRGALLNTEAFF.

CDR3 amino acids: CASSDGGGAGGQETQYF. The CDR3 DNA reads as TGTGCCAGCAGCGACGGGGGCGGGGCAGGGGGGCAAGAGACCCAGTACTTC. The chain links TRBV9 to TRBJ2-5; D possibly corresponds to TRBD1 (7 bases). The CDR3 covers 17 residues. The V end lost 3 bases, the J end lost 2 bases, and 20 bases lay between the germline ends. CDR1 SGDLS and CDR2 YYNGEE come from the germline V gene.

Only one count was recorded for this clone. The chain is built from TRBV2 and TRBJ1-1; maybe TRBD1 (5 bases). The CDR3 is made up of 14 amino acids. Germline V lookup: CDR1 SNHLY, CDR2 FYNNEI. V lost 4 bases, J lost 4 bases, and 13 bases lay in between. This chain's CDR3 is CASSGGERRTEAFF. The CDR3, as DNA: TGTGCCAGCAGTGGGGGGGAACGCCGCACTGAAGCTTTCTTT.

The V and J genes are TRBV7-6 and TRBJ1-1; D is unclear. Germline CDR1 and CDR2: SGHVS and FNYEAQ. The CDR3 length is 15 residues. Deletions cut 4 bases from V and 4 bases from J, with 16 bases between. Written as DNA, the CDR3 is TGTGCCAGCAGCTCGGACCGACACGGAGGCACTGAAGCTTTCTTT. Translation: CASSSDRHGGTEAFF.

The chain joins TRBV7-6 to TRBJ1-1; perhaps TRBD1 as D (6 bases). The CDR3 is made up of 13 amino acids. Trimming pared 5 bases from V and 1 base from J, leaving 8 bases between. Per germline, CDR1 SGHVS and CDR2 FNYEAQ. The chain's CDR3 is CASSLGQNTEAFF. The CDR3 DNA reads as TGTGCCAGCAGCCTGGGACAGAACACTGAAGCTTTCTTT.

This clone is large (0.1 to 1%) in the sample. The chain couples TRBV27 to TRBJ2-1, with D possibly matching TRBD2 (6 bases). Germline CDR1 is MNHEY and CDR2 is SMNVEV (reference sequence). Trimming pared 4 bases from V and 8 bases from J, leaving 12 bases between. The CDR3 has 13 amino acids. This CDR3 is CASSSTSEDEQFF. The CDR3 DNA reads TGTGCCAGCAGTTCGACTAGTGAAGATGAGCAGTTCTTC.

The genes are TRBV4-3 and TRBJ1-1; D remains ambiguous. V was trimmed by 0 bases and J by 7 bases, leaving 18 bases between them. The length of the CDR3 is 16 residues. Germline V lookup: CDR1 LGHNA, CDR2 YSLEER. The CDR3 DNA reads TGCGCCAGCAGCCAAGATTTAACGCCCCCGCGCAATGAAGCTTTCTTT. Protein: CASSQDLTPPRNEAFF.

This clone turned up a few times. The gene calls are TRBV6-1 and TRBJ1-2; D perhaps matches TRBD1 (5 bases). V gave up 1 base and J gave up 4 bases, with 10 bases separating them. CDR3 length: 14 amino acids. Germline CDR1 and CDR2: MNHNS and SASEGT. CDR3 amino acids: CASSEGQLFYGYTF. The CDR3, as DNA: TGTGCCAGCAGTGAAGGACAGCTCTTCTATGGCTACACCTTC.

The CDR3 loop is CASQSSGQTNTEAFF. The CDR3 DNA is TGCGCCAGCCAGTCGTCCGGACAGACGAACACTGAAGCTTTCTTT. V is TRBV5-1 and J is TRBJ1-1; D perhaps matches TRBD1 (6 bases). The CDR3 loop spans 15 amino acids. Germline CDR1 reads SGHRS; CDR2 reads YFSETQ. The V end was cut by 7 bases, the J end by 1 base, with 17 bases between.

The V gene is TRBV5-1, the J gene TRBJ2-2; 7 nucleotides line up with TRBD1. This CDR3 spans 15 amino acids. Germline loops: CDR1 SGHRS, CDR2 YFSETQ. After removal of 4 bases from V and 5 bases from J, the junction contained 8 bases not matched to a gene. The CDR3 reads CASSPTGVGTGELFF. CDR3 DNA: TGCGCCAGCAGCCCTACAGGGGTGGGGACCGGGGAGCTGTTTTTT.

The chain carries TRBV11-1 and TRBJ1-6; D unresolved. This CDR3 is built from 14 residues. Germline assignment: CDR1 SGHAT and CDR2 FQDESV (reference sequence). V was shortened by 2 bases and J by 10 bases, with 12 bases between the two germline ends. The CDR3 coding sequence is TGTGCCAGCAGCTTATTCGAGGGTAACTCACCCCTCCACTTT. This gives the protein CASSLFEGNSPLHF.

The chain joins TRBV6-6 to TRBJ2-1; 8 bases fit TRBD1. The CDR3 runs to 15 residues. CDR1 MNHNY and CDR2 SVGAGI come from the germline V gene (reference sequence). The trim removed 5 bases at V and 6 bases at J, leaving 9 bases unmatched. The CDR3 protein is CASSPSTGVGNEQFF. The CDR3 DNA follows: TGTGCCAGCAGTCCTTCGACAGGGGTTGGCAATGAGCAGTTCTTC.

V gene TRBV29-1 combines with J gene TRBJ1-5; unclear D gene. V was cut by 5 bases and J by 7 bases, with 12 bases left in between. Germline V gene lookup returns CDR1 SQVTM and CDR2 ANQGSEA. This CDR3 is built from 12 residues. As DNA, the CDR3 is TGCAGCGTTCAGCTTGAGGGACAGCCCCAGCATTTT. It codes for CSVQLEGQPQHF.

This chain uses TRBV7-6 with TRBJ2-2; D may be TRBD1 (5 bases). Germline V gives CDR1 SGHVS, CDR2 FNYEAQ. Trimming removed 6 bases at V and 6 bases at J, with 14 bases between. The CDR3 length is 14 residues. The CDR3 loop is CASSRTYRPGELFF. For the CDR3, the DNA is TGTGCCAGCAGTCGAACTTACAGGCCCGGGGAGCTGTTTTTT.

This clone has only one observation. The J gene is TRBJ2-3, the V gene TRBV4-1; 11 nucleotides agree with TRBD2. Germline assignment: CDR1 MGHRA and CDR2 YSYEKL. This CDR3 has 16 residues. V shed 0 bases, J shed 10 bases, and the junction held 9 bases outside the gene matches. The CDR3 protein is CASSQDSGGVERAQYF. In nucleotides, the CDR3 is TGCGCCAGCAGCCAAGATAGCGGGGGGGTTGAGAGAGCGCAGTATTTT.